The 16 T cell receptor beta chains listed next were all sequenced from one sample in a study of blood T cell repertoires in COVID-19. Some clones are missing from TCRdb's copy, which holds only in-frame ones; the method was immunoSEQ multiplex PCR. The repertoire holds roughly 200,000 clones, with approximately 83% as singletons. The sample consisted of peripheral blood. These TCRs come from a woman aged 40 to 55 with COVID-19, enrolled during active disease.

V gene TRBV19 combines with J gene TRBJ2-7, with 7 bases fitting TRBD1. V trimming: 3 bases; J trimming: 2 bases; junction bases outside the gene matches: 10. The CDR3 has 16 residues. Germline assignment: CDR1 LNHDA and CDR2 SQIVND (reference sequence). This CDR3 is CASSIAMIGGPYEQYF. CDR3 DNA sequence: TGTGCCAGTAGTATCGCGATGATAGGGGGCCCCTACGAGCAGTACTTC.

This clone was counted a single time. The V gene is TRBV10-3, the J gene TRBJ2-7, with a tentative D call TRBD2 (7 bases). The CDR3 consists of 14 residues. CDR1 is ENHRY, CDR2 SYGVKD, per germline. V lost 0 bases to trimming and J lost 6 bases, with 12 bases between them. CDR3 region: CAISESGGDLEQYF. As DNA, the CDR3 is TGTGCCATCAGTGAGTCAGGGGGGGACCTCGAGCAGTACTTC.

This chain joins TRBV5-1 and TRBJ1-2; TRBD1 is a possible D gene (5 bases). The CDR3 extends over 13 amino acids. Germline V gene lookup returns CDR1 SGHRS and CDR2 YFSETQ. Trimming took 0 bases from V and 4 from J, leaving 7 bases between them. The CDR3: CASSLVDTYGYTF. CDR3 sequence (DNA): TGCGCCAGCAGCTTGGTGGACACCTATGGCTACACCTTC.

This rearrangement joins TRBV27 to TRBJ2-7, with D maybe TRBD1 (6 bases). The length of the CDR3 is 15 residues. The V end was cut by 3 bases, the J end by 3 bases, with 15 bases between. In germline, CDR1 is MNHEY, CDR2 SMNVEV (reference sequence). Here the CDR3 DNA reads TGTGCCAGCAGTTTGGGCCACAGGGCCCGCTACGAGCAGTACTTC. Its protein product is CASSLGHRARYEQYF.

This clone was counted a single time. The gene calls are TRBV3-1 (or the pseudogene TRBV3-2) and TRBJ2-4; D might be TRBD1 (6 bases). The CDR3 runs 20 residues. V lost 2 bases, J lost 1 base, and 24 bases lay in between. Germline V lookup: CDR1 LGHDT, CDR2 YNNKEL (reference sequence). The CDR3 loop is CASSQSAGHTTQGAKNIQYF. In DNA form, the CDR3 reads TGTGCCAGCAGCCAATCCGCCGGTCATACTACCCAGGGGGCCAAAAACATTCAGTACTTC.

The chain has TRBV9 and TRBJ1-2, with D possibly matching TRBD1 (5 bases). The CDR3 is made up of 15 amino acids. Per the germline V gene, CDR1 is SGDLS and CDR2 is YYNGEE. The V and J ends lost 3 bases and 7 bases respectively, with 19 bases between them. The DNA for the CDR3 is TGTGCCAGCAGCGAGGGCGACAGTCCTTTGCTTGGCTACACCTTC. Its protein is CASSEGDSPLLGYTF.

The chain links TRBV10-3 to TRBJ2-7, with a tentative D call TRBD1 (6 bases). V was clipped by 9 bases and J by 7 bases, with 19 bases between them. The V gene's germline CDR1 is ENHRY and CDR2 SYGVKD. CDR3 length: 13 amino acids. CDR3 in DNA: TGTGCCATTCAGTGGGGGCCTGCGCGGGAGCAGTACTTC. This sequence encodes CAIQWGPAREQYF.

CDR3 coding DNA: TGTGCCAGCAGCGTACGGACTAGCCCCGGAGGGCGCGACAATGAGCAGTTCTTC. Its translation: CASSVRTSPGGRDNEQFF. The chain joins TRBV9 to TRBJ2-1, with 8 bases fitting TRBD2. The junction had 14 bases not matched to a gene; V was cut back by 1 base and J by 5 bases. The germline CDR1 and CDR2 sequences are SGDLS and YYNGEE. The CDR3 runs 18 residues. Complete variable domain (other parts from reference TRBV9 and TRBJ2-1): DSGVTQTPKHLITATGQRVTLRCSPRSGDLSVYWYQQSLDQGLQFLIQYYNGEERAKGNILERFSAQQFPDLHSELNLSSLELGDSALYFCASSVRTSPGGRDNEQFFGPGTRLTVL.

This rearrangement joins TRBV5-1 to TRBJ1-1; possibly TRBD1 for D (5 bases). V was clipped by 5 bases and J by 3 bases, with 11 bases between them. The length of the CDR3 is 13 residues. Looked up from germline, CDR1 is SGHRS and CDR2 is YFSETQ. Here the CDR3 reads CASRTGDYTEAFF. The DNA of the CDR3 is TGCGCCAGCAGAACGGGGGATTACACTGAAGCTTTCTTT. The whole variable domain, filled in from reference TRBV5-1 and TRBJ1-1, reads KAGVTQTPRYLIKTRGQQVTLSCSPISGHRSVSWYQQTPGQGLQFLFEYFSETQRNKGNFPGRFSGRQFSNSRSEMNVSTLELGDSALYLCASRTGDYTEAFFGQGTRLTVV.

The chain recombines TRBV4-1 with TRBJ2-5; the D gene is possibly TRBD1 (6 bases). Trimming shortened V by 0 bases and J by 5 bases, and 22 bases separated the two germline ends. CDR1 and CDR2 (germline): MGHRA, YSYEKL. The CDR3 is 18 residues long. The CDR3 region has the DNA TGCGCCAGCAGCCAAGAAGGGCCAGGGGTGATGGGTTGGGAGACCCAGTACTTC. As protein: CASSQEGPGVMGWETQYF.

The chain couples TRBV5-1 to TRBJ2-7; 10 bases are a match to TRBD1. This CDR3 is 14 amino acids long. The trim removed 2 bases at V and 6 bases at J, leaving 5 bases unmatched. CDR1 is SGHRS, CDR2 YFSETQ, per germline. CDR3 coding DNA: TGCGCCAGCAGCTTAGGACAGGGGGGGCTCGAGCAGTACTTC. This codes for CASSLGQGGLEQYF.

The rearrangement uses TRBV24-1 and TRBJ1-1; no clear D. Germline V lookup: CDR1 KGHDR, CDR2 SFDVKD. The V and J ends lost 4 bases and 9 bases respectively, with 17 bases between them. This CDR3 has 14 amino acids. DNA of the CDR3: TGTGCCACCAGTGACTCCTTGGGAGAGGAGAAAGCTTTCTTT. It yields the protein CATSDSLGEEKAFF.

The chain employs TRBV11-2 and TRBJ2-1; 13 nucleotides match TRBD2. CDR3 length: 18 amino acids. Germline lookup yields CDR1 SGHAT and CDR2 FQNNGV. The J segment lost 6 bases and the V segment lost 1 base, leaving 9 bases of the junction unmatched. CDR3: CASSLAPGTSGVSNEQFF. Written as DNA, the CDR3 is TGTGCCAGCAGCTTAGCCCCCGGGACTAGCGGGGTCTCCAATGAGCAGTTCTTC.

CDR3 sequence reads: CASNPYSGTSGRSSYNEQFF. In DNA form, the CDR3 reads TGTGCCAGCAACCCGTACTCCGGGACTAGCGGGAGGAGCTCCTACAATGAGCAGTTCTTC. The V call is TRBV28, the J call TRBJ2-1; TRBD2 agrees at 15 bases. The germline V gene encodes CDR1 MDHEN and CDR2 SYDVKM. V dropped 7 bases and J dropped 0; count of bases not matched to a gene: 13. The CDR3 consists of 20 residues.

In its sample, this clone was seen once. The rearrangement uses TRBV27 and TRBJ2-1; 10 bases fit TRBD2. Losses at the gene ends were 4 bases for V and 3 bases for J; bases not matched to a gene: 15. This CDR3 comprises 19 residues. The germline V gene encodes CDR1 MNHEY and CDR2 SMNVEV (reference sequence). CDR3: CASSSSPGLAGALYNEQFF. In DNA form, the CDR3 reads TGTGCCAGCAGTTCATCCCCAGGGCTAGCGGGGGCCCTCTACAATGAGCAGTTCTTC.

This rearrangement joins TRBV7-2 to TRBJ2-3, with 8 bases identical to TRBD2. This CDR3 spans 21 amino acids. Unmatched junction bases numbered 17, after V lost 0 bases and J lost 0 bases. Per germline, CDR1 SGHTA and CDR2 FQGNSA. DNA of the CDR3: TGTGCCAGCAGCTTAGCGAGACGGGGGGGGCTAGCCCGTCATAGCACAGATACGCAGTATTTT. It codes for CASSLARRGGLARHSTDTQYF.